The present entry profiles one T cell receptor beta chain with its context. The entry originates in a study of blood T cell repertoires in COVID-19. Looking at the study overall: T cells, B-cell-depleted T cells, or PBMCs provided the cDNA or gDNA that served as material.

Germline loops: CDR1 SGHVS, CDR2 FNYEAQ. This CDR3 comprises 11 residues. V dropped 5 bases and J dropped 4 bases, with 5 bases sitting between them. Only in-frame clones appear in the TCRdb table, and some are missing; sequencing was by immunoSEQ multiplex PCR. This sample has roughly 280,000 clones, with 84% found just once. Sequenced sample: peripheral blood. J is TRBJ2-5 and V is TRBV7-6, with D uncertain. The source of this sequence is a man aged 55 to 70 with acute or convalescent COVID-19. The CDR3 is CASSPSETQYF. The DNA for the CDR3 is TGTGCCAGCAGCCCCTCAGAGACCCAGTACTTC.